This entry lists 3 T cell receptor beta chains sequenced from one sample in a study of T cells after yellow fever vaccination. TCRdb redid the calling of the 5' RACE reads with MiXCR, one entry per CDR3 protein. The data contain fewer than 400,000 distinct CDR3 sequences, 6.2% of them singletons. This specimen consisted of PBMCs, obtained 5 days after the yellow fever booster vaccination. These receptors all stem from a man younger than 40 who received the YFV17D yellow fever vaccine.

This clonotype was observed a handful of times. The chain uses TRBV12-3 or TRBV12-4 and TRBJ2-1; D may be TRBD2 (6 bases). Deletions cut 5 bases from V and 6 bases from J, with 23 bases between. CDR3 length: 17 residues. Here the CDR3 reads CASSARDGGTVFNEQFF. The DNA for the CDR3 is TGTGCCAGCAGTGCCCGGGACGGCGGGACTGTTTTCAATGAGCAGTTCTTC.

This clonotype occurred a few times. The chain joins TRBV19 to TRBJ2-7; tentatively, D is TRBD1 (5 bases). Trimming stripped 3 bases from V and 6 bases from J, with 12 bases between. The CDR3 runs 13 residues. Germline CDR1 reads LNHDA; CDR2 reads SQIVND (reference sequence). This chain's CDR3 is CASSMTPQGEQYF. The CDR3 bases are TGTGCCAGTAGTATGACGCCGCAGGGCGAGCAGTACTTC. Supplemented by reference TRBV19 and TRBJ2-7, the full variable domain reads DGGITQSPKYLFRKEGQNVTLSCEQNLNHDAMYWYRQDPGQGLRLIYYSQIVNDFQKGDIAEGYSVSREKKESFPLTVTSAQKNPTAFYLCASSMTPQGEQYFGPGTRLTVT.

This clonotype was detected a few times. J is TRBJ2-7 and V is TRBV6-5; TRBD1 matches 11 bases. Germline-derived CDR1 and CDR2 are MNHEY and SVGAGI. The CDR3 has 15 amino acids. The J segment lost 7 bases and the V segment lost 4 bases, leaving 9 bases of the junction unmatched. CDR3 in amino acids: CASSLTGTGGREQYF. CDR3 sequence (DNA): TGTGCCAGCAGTTTAACCGGGACAGGGGGTAGGGAGCAGTACTTC.